The 30 T cell receptor beta chains reported below all come from one sample, sequenced in a study of response to subunit inactivated influenza vaccine. TCRdb recomputed calls from the RT-PCR reads with MiXCR, one row per CDR3 protein. The data show roughly 290,000 distinct CDR3 sequences, just over 20% seen once. This specimen was PBMCs from blood, taken 21 months after vaccination. These receptors were obtained from a man aged 50-75 years who received an inactivated influenza vaccine.

This clonotype was seen ten or more times. The CDR3, as DNA: TGCAGTGCTAGGTCTGCAACTAATGAAAAACTGTTTTTT. Amino acids: CSARSATNEKLFF. The gene calls are TRBV20-1 and TRBJ1-4; D gene uncertain. Germline V lookup: CDR1 DFQATT, CDR2 SNEGSKA (reference sequence). With 3 bases removed from V and 0 bases from J, the gap between germline ends came to 5 bases. There are 13 residues in the CDR3.

In its sample, this clonotype was seen a few times. This chain connects TRBV19 to TRBJ1-5; no clear D gene. Trimming pared 3 bases from V and 9 bases from J, leaving 12 bases between. From germline, CDR1 is LNHDA and CDR2 SQIVND (reference sequence). This CDR3 comprises 13 residues. CDR3 nucleotides: TGTGCCAGTAGTATGGTGGTATCCGGGCCCCAGCATTTT. Translation: CASSMVVSGPQHF. The whole variable domain, filled in from reference TRBV19 and TRBJ1-5, reads DGGITQSPKYLFRKEGQNVTLSCEQNLNHDAMYWYRQDPGQGLRLIYYSQIVNDFQKGDIAEGYSVSREKKESFPLTVTSAQKNPTAFYLCASSMVVSGPQHFGDGTRLSIL.

The genes are TRBV7-8 and TRBJ2-2; D is undetermined. CDR3 length: 15 amino acids. Trimming stripped 1 base from V and 1 base from J, with 7 bases between. CDR1 is SGHVS, CDR2 FQNEAQ, per germline. The CDR3, as DNA: TGTGCCAGCAGCTTAGTCGGCAGGAACACCGGGGAGCTGTTTTTT. This sequence encodes CASSLVGRNTGELFF.

This clonotype was recorded at least ten times. This chain connects TRBV7-2 to TRBJ1-5; D remains unclear. Per the germline V gene, CDR1 is SGHTA and CDR2 is FQGNSA. The CDR3 runs 13 residues. V lost 6 bases, J lost 4 bases, and 10 bases lay in between. CDR3 sequence reads: CASSERLNQPQHF. Written as DNA, the CDR3 is TGTGCCAGCAGTGAGCGGTTGAATCAGCCCCAGCATTTT.

This clonotype was recorded at least ten times. The genes are TRBV28 and TRBJ1-1; no reliable D call. CDR3 length equals 14 residues. The germline V gene encodes CDR1 MDHEN and CDR2 SYDVKM. Trimming took off 2 bases at V and 10 bases at J, with 17 bases between the two ends. The CDR3: CASSLGETSTVAFF. The CDR3 DNA is TGTGCCAGCAGTTTAGGGGAGACAAGCACAGTAGCTTTCTTT. The variable domain in full, completed from reference TRBV28 and TRBJ1-1, reads DVKVTQSSRYLVKRTGEKVFLECVQDMDHENMFWYRQDPGLGLRLIYFSYDVKMKEKGDIPEGYSVSREKKERFSLILESASTNQTSMYLCASSLGETSTVAFFGQGTRLTVV.

J is TRBJ2-1 and V is TRBV28; 10 bases are shared with TRBD1. The J segment lost 7 bases and the V segment lost 6 bases, leaving 6 bases of the junction unmatched. CDR1 is MDHEN, CDR2 SYDVKM, per germline. The length of the CDR3 is 14 residues. In nucleotides, the CDR3 is TGTGCCAGCAGGGGACAGGGGACGAGAAATGAGCAGTTCTTC. Amino acids: CASRGQGTRNEQFF.

The CDR3 bases are TGCGCCAGCAGCTTGGGACAGGGGGAGGGTGAGCAGTTCTTC. It translates to CASSLGQGEGEQFF. The chain links TRBV5-1 to TRBJ2-1; TRBD1 agrees at 9 bases. CDR3 length: 14 residues. With 0 bases clipped from V and 9 bases from J, the junction kept 4 bases outside the gene matches. Germline V CDR1 and CDR2: SGHRS, YFSETQ.

This clonotype was picked up a small number of times. The chain combines TRBV6-5 with TRBJ1-1, with a possible D match to TRBD1 (5 bases). The CDR3 loop spans 15 amino acids. The V end was cut by 2 bases, the J end by 6 bases, with 16 bases between. The germline gives CDR1 MNHEY, CDR2 SVGAGI. In DNA, the CDR3 is TGTGCCAGCAGTTACGGGGCCCAGTCATTAGCTGAAGCTTTCTTT. Its protein is CASSYGAQSLAEAFF.

This clonotype was detected only a few times. The chain is built from TRBV7-2 and TRBJ2-1, with D perhaps TRBD1 (5 bases). Trimming pared 1 base from V and 3 bases from J, leaving 13 bases between. CDR1 SGHTA and CDR2 FQGNSA come from the germline V gene. The CDR3 spans 16 residues. CDR3 loop: CASSLDAGSGYNEQFF. For the CDR3, the DNA is TGTGCCAGCAGCTTAGATGCAGGGTCGGGCTACAATGAGCAGTTCTTC.

This clonotype was observed a few times. V usage is TRBV4-1 and J usage is TRBJ1-6; TRBD1 agrees at 8 bases. Per germline, CDR1 MGHRA and CDR2 YSYEKL. V shed 0 bases and J 9 bases; nucleotides not matched to a gene: 7. The CDR3 contains 16 residues. In DNA form, the CDR3 reads TGCGCCAGCAGCCAAGATCCGGCCAGGGGGCTTTCACCCCTCCACTTT. As protein: CASSQDPARGLSPLHF.

This clonotype has a count of ten or more. The chain links TRBV12-3 or TRBV12-4 to TRBJ1-3; 7 bases align to TRBD1. There are 15 residues in the CDR3. With 7 bases clipped from V and 7 bases from J, the junction kept 13 bases outside the gene matches. Written as DNA, the CDR3 is TGTGCCAGCACCTTGGGACAGTATGCCGCTAACACCATATATTTT. Its translation: CASTLGQYAANTIYF.

This clonotype appeared many times. V is TRBV5-4 and J is TRBJ1-4; possible D gene TRBD1, 6 bases. Trimming shortened V by 0 bases and J by 4 bases, and 7 bases separated the two germline ends. The CDR3 is made up of 14 amino acids. The germline V gene has CDR1 SGHNT and CDR2 YYREEE (reference sequence). CDR3 loop: CASSLDRVNEKLFF. The CDR3, as DNA: TGTGCCAGCAGCTTGGACAGGGTTAATGAAAAACTGTTTTTT.

In its sample, this clonotype was seen a few times. The chain joins TRBV21-1 to TRBJ2-7; no check of the table's D call, TRBD1, against the DNA was made. TRBV21-1 represents a pseudogene. This CDR3 contains 16 residues. CDR3 protein: CASTPPGGHLSYEQYF. CDR3 coding DNA: TGTGCCAGCACTCCCCCGGGGGGACACTTATCCTACGAGCAGTACTTC.

The V gene is TRBV9, the J gene TRBJ1-2; D is undetermined. Germline CDR1 SGDLS, CDR2 YYNGEE. V was shortened by 3 bases and J by 2 bases, with 5 bases between the two germline ends. The CDR3 covers 12 residues. As DNA, the CDR3 is TGTGCCAGCAGCGGAGAGAACTATGGCTACACCTTC. It is translated as CASSGENYGYTF.

This clonotype has a handful of counts. The gene calls are TRBV6-1 and TRBJ1-1; maybe TRBD1 (5 bases). CDR3 size: 17 residues. The V gene lost 6 bases and the J gene lost 7 bases, with 27 bases spanning the gap. CDR1 and CDR2 (germline): MNHNS, SASEGT. CDR3 sequence: CASRRGVWVEINNEAFF. The CDR3 DNA sequence: TGTGCCAGCAGACGGGGGGTCTGGGTCGAAATAAATAATGAAGCTTTCTTT.

This clonotype was seen only a few times. This chain uses TRBV7-9 with TRBJ1-5; D perhaps matches TRBD1 (6 bases). Germline V gives CDR1 SEHNR, CDR2 FQNEAQ (reference sequence). CDR3 size: 15 residues. Between the trimmed V and J ends, which lost 2 bases and 0 bases, there was a span of 8 bases. The CDR3 loop reads CASSLQGNSNQPQHF. The CDR3 DNA reads TGTGCCAGCAGCTTACAGGGGAATAGCAATCAGCCCCAGCATTTT. Full variable domain (rest looked up from reference TRBV7-9 and TRBJ1-5): DTGVSQNPRHKITKRGQNVTFRCDPISEHNRLYWYRQTLGQGPEFLTYFQNEAQLEKSRLLSDRFSAERPKGSFSTLEIQRTEQGDSAMYLCASSLQGNSNQPQHFGDGTRLSIL.

CDR3 protein: CAWSIRGTDTQYF. The CDR3 DNA is TGTGCCTGGAGTATCCGGGGCACAGATACGCAGTATTTT. V is TRBV30 and J is TRBJ2-3, with D unresolved. Germline V CDR1 and CDR2: GTSNPN, SVGIG (reference sequence). V was pared by 2 bases and J by 1 base, with 7 bases between. The CDR3 extends over 13 amino acids.

The V and J genes are TRBV30 and TRBJ1-1; a possible D gene is TRBD1 (5 bases). The length of the CDR3 is 13 residues. With 4 bases removed from V and 4 bases from J, the gap between germline ends came to 13 bases. The germline CDR1 and CDR2 sequences are GTSNPN and SVGIG (reference sequence). CDR3: CAWTGAGPTEAFF. CDR3 in DNA: TGTGCCTGGACCGGGGCAGGGCCCACTGAAGCTTTCTTT.

In this sample, this clonotype turned up a few times. The chain is built from TRBV12-3 or TRBV12-4 and TRBJ2-3; D is perhaps TRBD2 (6 bases). This CDR3 spans 13 amino acids. Trimming took off 1 base at V and 8 bases at J, with 10 bases between the two ends. The CDR3 loop is CASSLGQGGTQYF. The CDR3 nucleotides are TGTGCCAGCAGTTTAGGTCAGGGAGGTACGCAGTATTTT.

This clonotype was seen a handful of times. V usage is TRBV5-4 and J usage is TRBJ1-2; the match to TRBD1 covers 8 bases. Germline V gene sequence: CDR1 SGHNT, CDR2 YYREEE (reference sequence). V gave up 3 bases and J gave up 4 bases; unmatched junction bases: 5. The CDR3 covers 14 residues. The CDR3 coding sequence is TGTGCCAGCAGCTCAGACAGGGGCCTCTATGGCTACACCTTC. Protein sequence: CASSSDRGLYGYTF.

The chain uses TRBV25-1 and TRBJ1-5; D is perhaps TRBD1 (6 bases). CDR3 length: 14 residues. Trimming shortened V by 5 bases and J by 4 bases, and 12 bases separated the two germline ends. Germline V gene data show CDR1 as MGHDK and CDR2 as SYGVNS. DNA for the CDR3: TGTGCCAGCAGTCAGACAGGCCTGAATCAGCCCCAGCATTTT. Translated: CASSQTGLNQPQHF.

This clonotype has just a few counts. The CDR3 spells CSAGAYEQFF. Here the CDR3 DNA reads TGCAGCGCTGGAGCGTATGAGCAGTTCTTC. The chain carries TRBV29-1 and TRBJ2-1; D gene unclear. Germline lookup yields CDR1 SQVTM and CDR2 ANQGSEA. The CDR3 extends over 10 amino acids. The V and J ends lost 7 bases and 8 bases respectively, with 9 bases between them.

This clonotype was observed a few times. This chain links TRBV28 with TRBJ1-4, with 7 bases identical to TRBD1. CDR3 length equals 15 residues. The ends lost 8 bases at V and 7 bases at J; junction bases unmatched: 13. The germline V gene encodes CDR1 MDHEN and CDR2 SYDVKM. CDR3 DNA: TGTGCCAGCGGGAGGGACAGCGAGTTGGGTGAAAAACTGTTTTTT. It translates to CASGRDSELGEKLFF.

This clonotype was seen more than once but under ten times. This chain joins TRBV2 and TRBJ1-4, with a possible D match to TRBD1 (5 bases). This CDR3 region has 17 residues. The germline V gene has CDR1 SNHLY and CDR2 FYNNEI. Between the trimmed V and J ends, which lost 4 bases and 2 bases, there was a span of 17 bases. The CDR3 coding sequence is TGTGCCAGCAGTGCCCCCAGGGCGTCGGCGACTAATGAAAAACTGTTTTTT. Amino acids: CASSAPRASATNEKLFF.

The chain has TRBV18 and TRBJ1-6; D gene uncertain. The CDR3 runs to 14 residues. Trimming pared 3 bases from V and 7 bases from J, leaving 10 bases between. Germline CDR1 KGHSH, CDR2 LQKENI. CDR3 protein: CASSPDPRNSPLHF. CDR3 DNA: TGTGCCAGCTCACCGGACCCTCGCAATTCACCCCTCCACTTT. The complete variable domain, with remaining parts taken from reference TRBV18 and TRBJ1-6, reads NAGVMQNPRHLVRRRGQEARLRCSPMKGHSHVYWYRQLPEEGLKFMVYLQKENIIDESGMPKERFSAEFPKEGPSILRIQQVVRGDSAAYFCASSPDPRNSPLHFGNGTRLTVT.

This chain joins TRBV9 and TRBJ2-7, with 7 bases lining up with TRBD2. The CDR3 is 15 residues long. Trimming removed 2 bases from V and 1 base from J; junction bases left unmatched: 6. Per the germline V gene, CDR1 is SGDLS and CDR2 is YYNGEE. Here the CDR3 DNA reads TGTGCCAGCAGCGTCGATCCCGGGGGGTCCTACGAGCAGTACTTC. Its translation: CASSVDPGGSYEQYF.

The sample holds a few counts of this clonotype. The chain uses TRBV18 and TRBJ1-2; D remains unclear. The CDR3 sequence is 16 residues long. With 3 bases removed from V and 0 bases from J, the gap between germline ends came to 14 bases. Germline V gives CDR1 KGHSH, CDR2 LQKENI. As DNA, the CDR3 is TGTGCCAGCTCACCTTACGGGCACCCCTCTAACTATGGCTACACCTTC. Its translation is CASSPYGHPSNYGYTF. Full variable domain (outside the CDR3, taken from reference TRBV18 and TRBJ1-2): NAGVMQNPRHLVRRRGQEARLRCSPMKGHSHVYWYRQLPEEGLKFMVYLQKENIIDESGMPKERFSAEFPKEGPSILRIQQVVRGDSAAYFCASSPYGHPSNYGYTFGSGTRLTVV.

V usage is TRBV2 and J usage is TRBJ1-5; TRBD1 matches 8 bases. The V gene's germline CDR1 is SNHLY and CDR2 FYNNEI. The CDR3 consists of 15 residues. V lost 5 bases and J lost 2; bases outside the gene matches: 5. CDR3 in amino acids: CASSTAGGGNQPQHF. The DNA of the CDR3 is TGTGCCAGCAGTACGGCAGGGGGCGGCAATCAGCCCCAGCATTTT.

This chain uses TRBV11-1 with TRBJ2-3, with 11 bases fitting TRBD2. The trim removed 2 bases at V and 3 bases at J, leaving 10 bases unmatched. This CDR3 spans 18 amino acids. Germline V gene sequence: CDR1 SGHAT, CDR2 FQDESV (reference sequence). The CDR3 nucleotides are TGTGCCAGCAGCTTACCGCCCATACTAGCGGGAGAGACAGATACGCAGTATTTT. This translates into CASSLPPILAGETDTQYF.

This clonotype turned up a few times. The chain carries TRBV2 and TRBJ2-5; 8 bases line up with TRBD2. Germline trimming cut 4 bases from V and 5 bases from J; bases unmatched to any gene: 12. CDR1 is SNHLY, CDR2 FYNNEI, per germline. This CDR3 is built from 16 residues. CDR3 sequence (DNA): TGTGCCAGCAGTGTGAACGAACTGGGACTAGTTGAGACCCAGTACTTC. This translates into CASSVNELGLVETQYF.